The entry below gives a single TCR beta chain sequence along with its context. The CDR3 runs 15 residues. Trimming cost V 6 bases and J 10 bases, with 22 bases left between them. From germline, CDR1 is SGHRS and CDR2 YFSETQ. The data were produced by immunoSEQ multiplex PCR, yet TCRdb's version contains in-frame clones alone and is incomplete. The sample consists of roughly 150,000 clones, about 89% of them appearing once. The entry originates in a study of cytomegalovirus exposure and HLA in healthy donors. Background on the study: The use of the same platform for the 90 to 150 validation repertoires and the roughly 700 first-cohort repertoires was reported by a later analysis.

The chain combines TRBV5-1 with TRBJ1-4; perhaps TRBD1 as D (6 bases). The sample comprised PBMCs. This receptor was obtained from a woman aged 18 to 35 in good health and CMV-seropositive. This CDR3 reads CASTVGAPAMGKLFF. The CDR3 bases are TGCGCCAGCACTGTGGGGGCGCCCGCCATGGGAAAACTGTTTTTT.